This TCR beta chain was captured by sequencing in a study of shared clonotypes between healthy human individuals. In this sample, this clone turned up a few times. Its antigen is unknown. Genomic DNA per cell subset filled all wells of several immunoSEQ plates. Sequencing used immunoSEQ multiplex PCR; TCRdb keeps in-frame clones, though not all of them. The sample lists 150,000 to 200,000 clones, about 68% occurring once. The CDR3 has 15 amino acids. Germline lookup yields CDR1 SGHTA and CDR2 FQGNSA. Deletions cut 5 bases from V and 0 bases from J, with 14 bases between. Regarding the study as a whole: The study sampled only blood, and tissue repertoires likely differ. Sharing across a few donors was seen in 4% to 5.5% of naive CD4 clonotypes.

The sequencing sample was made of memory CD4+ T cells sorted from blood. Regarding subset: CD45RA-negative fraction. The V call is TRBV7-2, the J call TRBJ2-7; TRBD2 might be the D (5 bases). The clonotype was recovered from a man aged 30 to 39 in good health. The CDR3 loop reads CASSPGLRSSYEQYF. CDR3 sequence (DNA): TGTGCCAGCAGCCCCGGACTTAGGAGCTCCTACGAGCAGTACTTC. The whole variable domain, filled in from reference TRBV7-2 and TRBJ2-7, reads GAGVSQSPSNKVTEKGKDVELRCDPISGHTALYWYRQSLGQGLEFLIYFQGNSAPDKSGLPSDRFSAERTGGSVSTLTIQRTQQEDSAVYLCASSPGLRSSYEQYFGPGTRLTVT.